This T cell receptor beta chain was obtained from a study of blood T cell repertoires in COVID-19. The repertoire was sequenced with immunoSEQ multiplex PCR; TCRdb's copy has only in-frame clones and lacks some. The table has some 140,000 clones, about 90% seen once. Sequenced sample: peripheral blood. The source is a man between 50 and 59 years old with active COVID-19.

CDR3 nucleotides: TGTGCCAGCAGCTTAACAGCCTATAGCTCGGATACGCAGTATTTT. Translation gives CASSLTAYSSDTQYF. The chain recombines TRBV7-3 with TRBJ2-3; D call uncertain. V lost 0 bases and J 6 bases, leaving 13 bases between the germline ends. Germline loops: CDR1 SGHTA, CDR2 FQGTGA. CDR3 length: 15 amino acids.